What follows are 13 T cell receptor beta chains derived from one specimen sequenced in a study of blood T cell repertoires in COVID-19 (dated by TCRdb to about 2020). Preparation of the library involved the immunoSEQ multiplex PCR assay. The source is immuneACCESS, and TCRdb retained only in-frame sequences with V and J called. Part of the clones is not carried over; for the studies checked, unresolved V genes explain less than half of this, and the remainder is unexplained. The sample profile shows about 58,000 clones; around nine tenths of them were found once. Of the sample, roughly an eighth falls within the top ten clones. Specimen: peripheral blood. These TCRs come from a woman aged 60-70 years with active COVID-19.

The genes are TRBV4-2 and TRBJ2-1; D might be TRBD2 (6 bases). Germline V gene lookup returns CDR1 LGHNA and CDR2 YNFKEQ. The CDR3 is made up of 13 amino acids. V was shortened by 4 bases and J by 10 bases, with 14 bases between the two germline ends. CDR3 in DNA: TGTGCCAGCAGCCTTGACCCGACTAGGGAGCAGTTCTTC. This sequence encodes CASSLDPTREQFF.

The rearrangement joins TRBV5-1 to TRBJ2-7; 8 bases fit TRBD2. Per germline, CDR1 SGHRS and CDR2 YFSETQ. Losses at the gene ends were 2 bases for V and 5 bases for J; bases not matched to a gene: 0. This CDR3 comprises 12 residues. The CDR3 sequence: CASSFGGDEQYF. CDR3 DNA sequence: TGCGCCAGCAGCTTCGGGGGGGACGAGCAGTACTTC.

V usage is TRBV9 and J usage is TRBJ1-1, with D possibly being TRBD1 (5 bases). The CDR3 extends over 14 amino acids. Per germline, CDR1 SGDLS and CDR2 YYNGEE. Trimming removed 0 bases at V and 5 bases at J, with 11 bases between. The CDR3 is CASSVDEGRTEAFF. CDR3 in DNA: TGTGCCAGCAGCGTAGATGAGGGGAGGACTGAAGCTTTCTTT.

This rearrangement joins TRBV6-6 to TRBJ2-6; maybe TRBD1 (6 bases). Trimming took off 5 bases at V and 0 bases at J, with 17 bases between the two ends. The V gene's germline CDR1 is MNHNY and CDR2 SVGAGI (reference sequence). The CDR3 is made up of 18 amino acids. CDR3 protein: CASSPERYRDSGANVLTF. Written as DNA, the CDR3 is TGTGCCAGCAGTCCCGAAAGGTACAGGGACTCTGGGGCCAACGTCCTGACTTTC.

The rearrangement uses TRBV7-2 and TRBJ1-6; TRBD1 might be the D (6 bases). The ends were cut back, 6 bases at V and 14 bases at J, with 20 bases in the middle. Germline CDR1 reads SGHTA; CDR2 reads FQGNSA. The CDR3 loop spans 14 amino acids. This CDR3 is CASRGPPGAGALHF. CDR3 nucleotide sequence: TGTGCCAGCAGGGGGCCGCCGGGGGCGGGAGCCCTCCACTTT.

The chain uses TRBV20-1 and TRBJ1-5, with no clear D. CDR3 length: 16 amino acids. V was pared by 3 bases and J by 3 bases, with 18 bases between. CDR1 is DFQATT, CDR2 SNEGSKA, per germline (reference sequence). This CDR3 reads CSASRQRLDLNQPQHF. DNA of the CDR3: TGCAGTGCTAGTAGGCAGCGCTTAGATCTCAATCAGCCCCAGCATTTT.

This chain uses TRBV19 with TRBJ2-2; possible D gene TRBD1, 6 bases. The CDR3 runs 16 residues. The ends were cut back, 1 base at V and 6 bases at J, with 15 bases in the middle. CDR1 LNHDA and CDR2 SQIVND come from the germline V gene (reference sequence). CDR3 nucleotide sequence: TGTGCCAGTAGTATAGTTCGACAGGTGGGGGCCGGGGAGCTGTTTTTT. It codes for CASSIVRQVGAGELFF.

The chain employs TRBV19 and TRBJ1-6, with D unresolved. The CDR3 runs to 14 residues. CDR1 and CDR2 from the germline V gene are LNHDA and SQIVND (reference sequence). The V end was cut by 11 bases, the J end by 6 bases, with 17 bases between. CDR3 amino acids: CASAQQISNSPLHF. In nucleotides, the CDR3 is TGTGCCTCCGCGCAACAGATATCTAATTCACCCCTCCACTTT.

The rearrangement joins TRBV5-5 to TRBJ2-7, with unresolved D. The CDR3 sequence is 12 residues long. The germline gives CDR1 SGHKS, CDR2 YYEKEE (reference sequence). Trimming took 2 bases from V and 4 from J, leaving 7 bases between them. The CDR3 reads CASSLIAYEQYF. In DNA form, the CDR3 reads TGTGCCAGCAGCTTAATTGCGTACGAGCAGTACTTC.

The V and J genes are TRBV6-2 or TRBV6-3 and TRBJ2-1; 10 nucleotides match TRBD2. Germline values: CDR1 MNHEY, CDR2 SVGEGT. CDR3 length: 20 amino acids. V was clipped by 0 bases and J by 5 bases; unmatched bases: 16. The CDR3 protein is CASSYSLIPNGLADNNEQFF. CDR3 DNA sequence: TGTGCCAGCAGTTACTCTTTGATCCCAAACGGACTAGCGGATAACAATGAGCAGTTCTTC.

CDR3 in DNA: TGTGCCAGCAGCCAAGCCACTAGCCGAGAGACCCAGTACTTC. Translated, it gives CASSQATSRETQYF. The chain carries TRBV4-2 and TRBJ2-5; D possibly corresponds to TRBD2 (6 bases). Germline loops: CDR1 LGHNA, CDR2 YNFKEQ. This CDR3 region has 14 residues. V shed 1 base and J shed 4 bases, with 10 bases lying between them.

The chain recombines TRBV7-2 with TRBJ2-1, with D perhaps TRBD2 (6 bases). CDR3 size: 13 residues. The V end was cut by 5 bases, the J end by 7 bases, with 12 bases between. The germline V gene encodes CDR1 SGHTA and CDR2 FQGNSA. CDR3: CASSPRLVNEQFF. In DNA, the CDR3 is TGTGCCAGCAGCCCTAGACTAGTTAATGAGCAGTTCTTC.

V is TRBV21-1 and J is TRBJ1-1; TRBD1, as called in the table, went unchecked against the DNA. TRBV21-1 is a pseudogene. CDR3 length: 15 residues. The CDR3, as DNA: TGTGCCAGCTCCTCGCGTCGGCTAGGGGTCACTGAAGCTTTCTTT. Translation: CASSSRRLGVTEAFF.